This T cell receptor (beta chain) was observed in a study of patients and donors after allogeneic stem cell transplantation. TCRdb passed the RT-PCR reads through MiXCR, listing each CDR3 protein once. In the table there are approximately 250,000 distinct CDR3 sequences, 13% to 15% of which are singletons. Between the trimmed V and J ends, which lost 1 base and 11 bases, there was a span of 9 bases. CDR3 length: 12 residues. Germline V gene lookup returns CDR1 SEHNR and CDR2 FQNEAQ (reference sequence). Sequences were obtained from blood, either unsorted or a sorted T cell fraction (not recorded which). The sequence was collected from a human donor who was either an allogeneic HSCT recipient or a stem cell or donor lymphocyte infusion donor (not recorded which). It is not recorded whose cells these are; they may come from a transplant donor. The chain combines TRBV7-9 with TRBJ2-1; D gene ambiguous. CDR3 DNA sequence: TGTGCCAGCAGCTTAGTGGACGTTCAGCAGTTCTTC. Translation gives CASSLVDVQQFF.